This T cell receptor beta chain was identified in a study of cytotoxic CD8 clonotypes in ibrutinib-treated CLL. Study-level information: Response was recorded as partial in around 25 patients and complete in 2; at median about 6 years, approximately 14 remained remitted and approximately twelve had progressed. Response material was collected after a median around 12 months of treatment, range 6 to 36. Sample averages reached 250,000 to 300,000 productive templates and 94,082 productive rearrangements. General observations from the study: The clonality rise at ibrutinib response reflected private clonotype expansion.

On this clone: What it binds is unknown.

Profiling relied on immunoSEQ multiplex PCR, and the TCRdb table lists in-frame clones only, not all of them. The profile shows over 200,000 clones, roughly three quarters of them singletons. CDR3 size: 14 residues. CDR1 is SNHLY, CDR2 FYNNEI, per germline. V was shortened by 7 bases and J by 0 bases, with 13 bases between the two germline ends. The sequences come from PBMCs, collected after 12 months of ibrutinib treatment. The rearrangement uses TRBV2 and TRBJ2-7; D is perhaps TRBD1 (6 bases). The TCR sequence derives from a human donor with chronic lymphocytic leukemia. The CDR3: CASTMQGTSYEQYF. CDR3 nucleotides: TGTGCCAGCACCATGCAGGGGACCTCCTACGAGCAGTACTTC.